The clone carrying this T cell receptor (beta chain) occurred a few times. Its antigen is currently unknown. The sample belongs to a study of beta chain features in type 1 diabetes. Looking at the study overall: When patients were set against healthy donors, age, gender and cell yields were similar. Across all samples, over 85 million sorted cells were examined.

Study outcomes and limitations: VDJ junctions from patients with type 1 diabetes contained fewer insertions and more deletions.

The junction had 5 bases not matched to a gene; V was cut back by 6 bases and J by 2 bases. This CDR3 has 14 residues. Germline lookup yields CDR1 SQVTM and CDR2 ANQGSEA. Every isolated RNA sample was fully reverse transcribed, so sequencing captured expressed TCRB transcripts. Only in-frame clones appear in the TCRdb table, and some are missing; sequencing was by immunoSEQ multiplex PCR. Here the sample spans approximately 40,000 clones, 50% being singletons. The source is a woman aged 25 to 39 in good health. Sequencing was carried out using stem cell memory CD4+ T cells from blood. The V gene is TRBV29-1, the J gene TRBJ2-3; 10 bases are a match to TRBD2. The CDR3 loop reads CSVATSGSTDTQYF. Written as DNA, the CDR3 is TGCAGCGTAGCGACTAGCGGGTCCACAGATACGCAGTATTTT.